This T cell receptor (beta chain) was recorded in a study of cytomegalovirus exposure and HLA in healthy donors. Study-level information: Out of 150 million to 200 million T cells, an earlier analysis found roughly 100 million unique TCR beta sequences in total. General study points: Testing in vitro showed three CMV-associated chains specific for CMV antigens. Likely technical artifact: a cluster of highly shared sequence variants.

13 Jbeta primers and 60 Vbeta primers were used for the PCR. Generated by immunoSEQ multiplex PCR, the TCRdb table keeps only in-frame clones and is missing some. This table holds about 130,000 clones, around 84% found once. The ends lost 5 bases at V and 4 bases at J; junction bases unmatched: 3. Per germline, CDR1 KGHSH and CDR2 LQKENI. This CDR3 contains 14 residues. Comments on this clone: What it recognizes is unknown.

This TCR derives from a man aged 45-60 years in good health and CMV-seronegative. Sequencing was performed on PBMCs. The genes are TRBV18 and TRBJ1-1; TRBD1 aligns across 11 bases. CDR3 coding DNA: TGTGCCAGCTCAACCGGGACAGGGGGCACTGAAGCTTTCTTT. It yields the protein CASSTGTGGTEAFF.